The TCR beta chain described here comes from a study of T-cell reconstitution after alpha-beta-depleted transplantation in children. Unique molecular identifiers were used to barcode this TCRbeta library. TCRdb called the PCR reads again in MiXCR, with one record for every CDR3 protein. In the table there are hundreds of thousands of distinct CDR3 sequences, around 10% of which are singletons. The germline V gene has CDR1 SGHRS and CDR2 YFSETQ. This CDR3 spans 15 amino acids. Details on this clonotype: A much larger clone differs from this one at a single base, so this may be a read error.

The sample in question was PBMCs, obtained before TCRalphabeta/CD19-depleted stem cell transplant. The source of this sequence is a boy younger than two with acute myeloid leukemia, due to receive a stem cell transplant. This chain links TRBV5-1 with TRBJ2-5, with D hard to call. DNA for the CDR3: TGCGCCAGCAGGTTGGGTTTGGAGTACCAAGAGACCCAGTACTTC. Translating it yields CASRLGLEYQETQYF. Full variable domain (remainder filled in from reference TRBV5-1 and TRBJ2-5): KAGVTQTPRYLIKTRGQQVTLSCSPISGHRSVSWYQQTPGQGLQFLFEYFSETQRNKGNFPGRFSGRQFSNSRSEMNVSTLELGDSALYLCASRLGLEYQETQYFGPGTRLLVL.